What follows is one TCR beta chain and its context. The data were produced by immunoSEQ multiplex PCR, yet TCRdb's version contains in-frame clones alone and is incomplete. In the table there are tens of thousands of clones, 70% to 85% of which are singletons. The sample comes from a study of blood T cell repertoires in COVID-19. Across the whole study: Sites in the United States, Italy and Spain provided acute and convalescent COVID-19 samples.

Germline V lookup: CDR1 SGHNT, CDR2 YYREEE (reference sequence). Trimming cost V 0 bases and J 3 bases, with 6 bases left between them. The CDR3 runs 13 residues. The sequencing sample was made of peripheral blood. This TCR was sampled from a man aged 60 to 69 with acute or convalescent COVID-19. V gene TRBV5-4 combines with J gene TRBJ1-2; D unresolved. CDR3 in amino acids: CASSLEQDYGYTF. The CDR3 nucleotides are TGTGCCAGCAGCTTGGAGCAGGACTATGGCTACACCTTC.